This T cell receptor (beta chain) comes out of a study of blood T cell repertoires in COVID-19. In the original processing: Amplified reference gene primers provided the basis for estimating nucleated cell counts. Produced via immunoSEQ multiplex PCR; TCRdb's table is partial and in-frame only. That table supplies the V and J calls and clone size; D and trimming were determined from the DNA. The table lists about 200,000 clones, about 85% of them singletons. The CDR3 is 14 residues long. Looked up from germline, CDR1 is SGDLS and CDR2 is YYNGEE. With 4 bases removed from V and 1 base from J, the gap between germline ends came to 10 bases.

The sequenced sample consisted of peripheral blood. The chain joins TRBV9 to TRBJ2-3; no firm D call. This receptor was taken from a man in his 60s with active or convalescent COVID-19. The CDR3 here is CASSWSIGTDTQYF. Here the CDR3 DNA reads TGTGCCAGCAGCTGGAGCATTGGCACAGATACGCAGTATTTT.